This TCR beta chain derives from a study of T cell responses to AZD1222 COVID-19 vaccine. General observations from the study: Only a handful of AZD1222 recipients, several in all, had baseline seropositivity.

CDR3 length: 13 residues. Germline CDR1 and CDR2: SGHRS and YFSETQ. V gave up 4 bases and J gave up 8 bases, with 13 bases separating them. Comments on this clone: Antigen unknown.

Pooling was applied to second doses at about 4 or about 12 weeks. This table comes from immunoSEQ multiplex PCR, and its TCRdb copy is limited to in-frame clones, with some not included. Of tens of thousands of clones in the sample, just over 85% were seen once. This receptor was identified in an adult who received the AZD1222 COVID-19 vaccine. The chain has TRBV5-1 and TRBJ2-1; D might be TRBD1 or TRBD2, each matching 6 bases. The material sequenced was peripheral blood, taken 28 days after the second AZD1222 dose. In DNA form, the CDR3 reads TGCGCCAGCAGCCGTTTGGGGGGCGATGAGCAGTTCTTC. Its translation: CASSRLGGDEQFF.